The clone carrying this T cell receptor beta chain appeared once. No antigen is known for it. Around 9.6 x 10^4 TCR templates per sample were sequenced. Clones were read by immunoSEQ multiplex PCR, and TCRdb kept only the in-frame ones, dropping some. The sample carries approximately 94,000 clones, roughly 93% recorded once. This entry is derived from a study of siplizumab effects on memory and regulatory T cells. Findings of the study overall: Reactions containing siplizumab showed mappable alloreactive CD4+ clones averaging roughly 66% Treg-derived, versus 25% to 30% in controls. Many proliferating CD4+ or CD8+ clones remained unclassified. Roughly 80-96% of them could not be assigned either a naive or a memory phenotype.

The CDR3 length is 17 residues. V was trimmed by 2 bases and J by 3 bases, leaving 18 bases between them. Germline CDR1 and CDR2: SEHNR and FQNEAQ (reference sequence). The sequence was collected from a human donor in good health. This chain links TRBV7-9 with TRBJ2-3; possibly TRBD2 for D (5 bases). What was sequenced was CD8+ T cells sorted from blood. This chain's CDR3 is CASSLFGENFMTDTQYF. The CDR3 DNA reads TGTGCCAGCAGCTTATTCGGGGAGAATTTTATGACAGATACGCAGTATTTT.